The 5 T cell receptor beta chains below all came from one sample that was sequenced in a study of low-dose radiotherapy and immunotherapy resistance in tumors. The time point denotes: after trial treatment. Treatment given: LDRT plus nivolumab, ipilimumab, low-dose cyclophosphamide and aspirin (RACIN trial). Primers used for first-strand cDNA, a TRAV- and TRBV-specific set, covered both alpha and beta chains. Amplification of TCRs used a constant-region primer and V-primer adapter for around 19 PCR cycles. TCRdb fed the reads into MiXCR, producing one record per CDR3 protein. Here the sample spans around 60,000 distinct CDR3 sequences, about 25% being singletons. Sequencing was performed on PBMCs, taken after low-dose radiotherapy plus immunotherapy. These receptor sequences come from a male donor with prostate cancer.

There are many counts of this clonotype. This rearrangement joins TRBV5-1 to TRBJ2-1; 7 nucleotides match TRBD1. V lost 4 bases to trimming and J lost 6 bases; unmatched junction nucleotides: 7. The CDR3 totals 14 residues. CDR1 is SGHRS and CDR2 is YFSETQ in the germline V gene. CDR3 region: CASSGGQVGNEQFF. The CDR3 DNA reads as TGCGCCAGCAGCGGAGGACAGGTGGGCAATGAGCAGTTCTTC. The whole variable domain, remainder taken from reference TRBV5-1 and TRBJ2-1, is KAGVTQTPRYLIKTRGQQVTLSCSPISGHRSVSWYQQTPGQGLQFLFEYFSETQRNKGNFPGRFSGRQFSNSRSEMNVSTLELGDSALYLCASSGGQVGNEQFFGPGTRLTVL.

A few counts support this clonotype. The chain recombines TRBV30 with TRBJ1-3, with D possibly being TRBD1 (5 bases). Trimming shortened V by 0 bases and J by 7 bases, and 7 bases separated the two germline ends. Per germline, CDR1 GTSNPN and CDR2 SVGIG (reference sequence). This CDR3 comprises 12 residues. In nucleotides, the CDR3 is TGTGCCTGGAGTGTCAGGGCGAACACCATATATTTT. It codes for CAWSVRANTIYF.

The chain uses TRBV5-6 and TRBJ1-1; no reliable D call. The germline V gene encodes CDR1 SGHDT and CDR2 YYEEEE. The CDR3 consists of 13 residues. V lost 4 bases, J lost 6 bases, and 13 bases lay in between. The CDR3 reads CASSQRLGAEAFF. The CDR3 bases are TGTGCCAGCAGCCAAAGGTTGGGAGCTGAAGCTTTCTTT.

This clonotype has a count of ten or more. The J gene is TRBJ2-1, the V gene TRBV6-1; 11 bases agree with TRBD2. CDR3 length: 14 amino acids. Germline V gene lookup returns CDR1 MNHNS and CDR2 SASEGT. J lost 5 bases, V lost 7 bases, and 4 bases had no gene match. CDR3 sequence reads: CASTRLAGNNEQFF. CDR3 DNA sequence: TGTGCCAGCACCCGACTAGCGGGAAACAATGAGCAGTTCTTC.

This clonotype was found many times. This chain links TRBV7-9 with TRBJ1-4; 11 bases map to TRBD1. Germline CDR1 reads SEHNR; CDR2 reads FQNEAQ (reference sequence). The CDR3 sequence is 14 residues long. Losses at the gene ends were 6 bases for V and 7 bases for J; bases not matched to a gene: 4. The CDR3 protein is CASSFGQGAEKLFF. CDR3 nucleotide sequence: TGTGCCAGCAGTTTTGGACAGGGGGCTGAAAAACTGTTTTTT.